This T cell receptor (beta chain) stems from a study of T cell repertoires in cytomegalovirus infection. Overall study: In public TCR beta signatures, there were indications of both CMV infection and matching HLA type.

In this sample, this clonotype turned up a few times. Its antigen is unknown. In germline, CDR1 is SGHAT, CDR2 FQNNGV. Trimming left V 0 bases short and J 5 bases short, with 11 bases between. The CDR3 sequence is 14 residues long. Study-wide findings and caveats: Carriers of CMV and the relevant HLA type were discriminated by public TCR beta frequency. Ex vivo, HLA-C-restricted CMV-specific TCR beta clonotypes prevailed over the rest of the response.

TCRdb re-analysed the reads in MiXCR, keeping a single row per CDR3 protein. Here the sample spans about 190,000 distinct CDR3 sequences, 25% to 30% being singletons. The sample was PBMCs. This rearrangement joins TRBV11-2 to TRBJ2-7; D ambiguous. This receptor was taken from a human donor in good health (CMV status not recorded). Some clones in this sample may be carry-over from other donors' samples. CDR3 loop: CASSLDSPGHEQYF. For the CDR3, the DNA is TGTGCCAGCAGCTTAGATTCGCCTGGGCACGAGCAGTACTTC.